This entry is about one TCR beta chain. Its antigen is undetermined. The data were obtained in a study of cytomegalovirus exposure and HLA in healthy donors. Findings and limits, study-wide: In a later analysis, TCR beta V- and J-gene trimming showed a link to a missense DCLRE1C variant. Among TCR beta chains, those listed as cytomegalovirus-associated numbered over 150.

Nominally healthy donors were sampled, though unrecorded immune exposures were likely. PCR involved 60 Vbeta and 13 Jbeta primers. Using immunoSEQ multiplex PCR, the repertoire was profiled, and TCRdb retains in-frame clones only, with some absent. Of 150,000 or so clones in the sample, around 77% were seen once. The germline V and J ends were trimmed by 5 bases and 2 bases, with 12 bases remaining between them. This CDR3 comprises 14 residues. Germline CDR1 is SGHVS and CDR2 is FNYEAQ. The chain combines TRBV7-6 with TRBJ2-5; D may be TRBD2 (6 bases). Source material: PBMCs. This receptor was obtained from a woman aged 25-40 years in good health and CMV-seronegative. As DNA, the CDR3 is TGTGCCAGCAGCCCGCGGGGTAAACAAGAGACCCAGTACTTC. Protein: CASSPRGKQETQYF. Looking up the rest from reference TRBV7-6 and TRBJ2-5 gives the full variable domain: GAGVSQSPRYKVTKRGQDVALRCDPISGHVSLYWYRQALGQGPEFLTYFNYEAQQDKSGLPNDRFSAERPEGSISTLTIQRTEQRDSAMYRCASSPRGKQETQYFGPGTRLLVL.